These T cell receptor beta chains were read from a single sample in a study of cytomegalovirus exposure and HLA in healthy donors. Sequencing used immunoSEQ multiplex PCR; TCRdb keeps in-frame clones, though not all of them. The table records 110,000 to 150,000 clones, around four fifths of them present only once. The material sequenced was PBMCs. These TCRs come from a boy between 2 and 10 years old in good health and CMV-seronegative. Each CDR3 is given with its conserved first and last residue. D genes are given only for firm matches. Size is stated for part of the rows, as once, few or many counts, or as a class when the clone is expanded.

D gene: NA
clone size: NA
J gene: TRBJ1-1
CDR3 length: 15
V gene: TRBV4-3
CDR3 protein: CASSQAVGVNTEAFF
CDR3 DNA: TGCGCCAGCAGCCAAGCGGTCGGTGTGAACACTGAAGCTTTCTTT

D gene: NA
clone size: NA
J gene: TRBJ1-1
CDR3 length: 15
V gene: TRBV6-6
CDR3 protein: CASSSKEGVDTEAFF
CDR3 DNA: TGTGCCAGCAGTTCAAAGGAGGGAGTTGACACTGAAGCTTTCTTT

D gene: NA
clone size: NA
J gene: TRBJ1-5
CDR3 length: 15
V gene: TRBV9
CDR3 protein: CASSVGQTPGQPQHF
CDR3 DNA: TGTGCCAGCAGCGTAGGACAGACCCCCGGACAGCCCCAGCATTTT

D gene: NA
clone size: NA
J gene: TRBJ2-7
CDR3 length: 15
V gene: TRBV15
CDR3 protein: CATSRDLQAEYEQYF
CDR3 DNA: TGTGCCACCAGCAGGGACCTACAGGCCGAGTACGAGCAGTACTTC

D gene: TRBD2
clone size: NA
J gene: TRBJ2-2
CDR3 length: 16
V gene: TRBV2
CDR3 protein: CASSPPGLGAAGELFF
CDR3 DNA: TGTGCCAGCAGTCCCCCGGGACTAGGTGCCGCCGGGGAGCTGTTTTTT

D gene: TRBD2
clone size: NA
J gene: TRBJ2-1
CDR3 length: 16
V gene: TRBV18
CDR3 protein: CASSPTASGLDNEQFF
CDR3 DNA: TGTGCCAGCTCACCTACGGCTAGCGGACTTGACAATGAGCAGTTCTTC

D gene: TRBD1
clone size: NA
J gene: TRBJ2-1
CDR3 length: 15
V gene: TRBV6-4
CDR3 protein: CASSPQGAGWNEQFF
CDR3 DNA: TGTGCCAGCAGTCCTCAGGGGGCCGGTTGGAATGAGCAGTTCTTC

D gene: NA
clone size: NA
J gene: TRBJ2-7
CDR3 length: 13
V gene: TRBV7-3
CDR3 protein: CASSLAANYEQYF
CDR3 DNA: TGTGCCAGCAGCTTAGCGGCAAACTACGAGCAGTACTTC

D gene: TRBD1
clone size: NA
J gene: TRBJ1-1
CDR3 length: 13
V gene: TRBV7-3
CDR3 protein: CASSWTGQTEAFF
CDR3 DNA: TGTGCCAGCAGCTGGACAGGGCAGACTGAAGCTTTCTTT

D gene: NA
clone size: few
J gene: TRBJ2-1
CDR3 length: 13
V gene: TRBV6-6
CDR3 protein: CASSHRGGNEQFF
CDR3 DNA: TGTGCCAGCAGTCACAGGGGAGGCAATGAGCAGTTCTTC

D gene: TRBD2
clone size: NA
J gene: TRBJ2-2
CDR3 length: 16
V gene: TRBV7-2
CDR3 protein: CASSTSGGYYTGELFF
CDR3 DNA: TGTGCCAGCAGCACTAGCGGGGGCTATTACACCGGGGAGCTGTTTTTT

D gene: TRBD1
clone size: NA
J gene: TRBJ1-2
CDR3 length: 15
V gene: TRBV18
CDR3 protein: CASSPGTEFYYGYTF
CDR3 DNA: TGTGCCAGCTCACCGGGGACAGAATTCTACTATGGCTACACCTTC

D gene: TRBD1
clone size: few
J gene: TRBJ2-3
CDR3 length: 13
V gene: TRBV6-4
CDR3 protein: CATGTGGTDTQYF
CDR3 DNA: TGTGCCACCGGGACAGGGGGCACAGATACGCAGTATTTT

D gene: TRBD1
clone size: medium-sized
J gene: TRBJ1-2
CDR3 length: 14
V gene: TRBV27
CDR3 protein: CASSQQGANYGYTF
CDR3 DNA: TGTGCCAGCAGTCAACAGGGGGCTAACTATGGCTACACCTTC

D gene: NA
clone size: NA
J gene: TRBJ2-7
CDR3 length: 14
V gene: TRBV19
CDR3 protein: CASSVTSPLYEQYF
CDR3 DNA: TGTGCCAGTAGCGTAACTAGTCCCCTTTACGAGCAGTACTTC

D gene: NA
clone size: NA
J gene: TRBJ2-5
CDR3 length: 17
V gene: TRBV7-9
CDR3 protein: CASSLGGRGLDGETQYF
CDR3 DNA: TGTGCCAGCAGCTTAGGGGGCAGGGGCCTCGATGGGGAGACCCAGTACTTC

D gene: NA
clone size: NA
J gene: TRBJ2-2
CDR3 length: 19
V gene: TRBV9
CDR3 protein: CASSVPSSGPDHNPGELFF
CDR3 DNA: TGTGCCAGCAGCGTACCCTCCTCTGGGCCCGACCATAACCCCGGGGAGCTGTTTTTT

D gene: NA
clone size: NA
J gene: TRBJ2-7
CDR3 length: 14
V gene: TRBV27
CDR3 protein: CASSGSGLRYEQYF
CDR3 DNA: TGTGCCAGCAGTGGATCGGGACTCCGATACGAGCAGTACTTC

D gene: NA
clone size: NA
J gene: TRBJ2-5
CDR3 length: 16
V gene: TRBV5-4
CDR3 protein: CASSMDRLSSRETQYF
CDR3 DNA: TGTGCCAGCAGCATGGATAGGTTGAGCTCGAGGGAGACCCAGTACTTC

D gene: NA
clone size: once
J gene: TRBJ1-2
CDR3 length: 13
V gene: TRBV6-5
CDR3 protein: CASSSSFYYGYTF
CDR3 DNA: TGTGCCAGCAGTTCCTCCTTTTATTATGGCTACACCTTC

D gene: NA
clone size: NA
J gene: TRBJ1-5
CDR3 length: 14
V gene: TRBV12-5
CDR3 protein: CASGFSSGNQPQHF
CDR3 DNA: TGTGCTAGTGGTTTTTCATCGGGAAATCAGCCCCAGCATTTT

D gene: NA
clone size: NA
J gene: TRBJ1-2
CDR3 length: 13
V gene: TRBV5-4
CDR3 protein: CASSLAGSPGYTF
CDR3 DNA: TGTGCCAGCAGCCTCGCGGGCTCTCCTGGCTACACCTTC

D gene: NA
clone size: NA
J gene: TRBJ1-2
CDR3 length: 15
V gene: TRBV7-2
CDR3 protein: CASSLALISGYGYTF
CDR3 DNA: TGTGCCAGCAGCTTAGCGCTAATATCGGGCTATGGCTACACCTTC

D gene: NA
clone size: NA
J gene: TRBJ2-1
CDR3 length: 15
V gene: TRBV9
CDR3 protein: CASSLDGYENNEQFF
CDR3 DNA: TGTGCCAGCAGCCTTGACGGGTACGAGAACAATGAGCAGTTCTTC

D gene: NA
clone size: NA
J gene: TRBJ2-3
CDR3 length: 15
V gene: TRBV18
CDR3 protein: CASSPHRRATDTQYF
CDR3 DNA: TGTGCCAGCTCACCACACCGGAGGGCCACAGATACGCAGTATTTT

D gene: NA
clone size: NA
J gene: TRBJ1-4
CDR3 length: 14
V gene: TRBV29-1
CDR3 protein: CSVAAGGVNEKLFF
CDR3 DNA: TGCAGCGTTGCTGCGGGAGGGGTTAATGAAAAACTGTTTTTT

D gene: NA
clone size: NA
J gene: TRBJ1-4
CDR3 length: 13
V gene: TRBV6-5
CDR3 protein: CASRLPGKRKLFF
CDR3 DNA: TGTGCCAGCCGCCTCCCCGGAAAGCGAAAACTGTTTTTT

D gene: NA
clone size: NA
J gene: TRBJ1-1
CDR3 length: 12
V gene: TRBV28
CDR3 protein: CASTYGDTEAFF
CDR3 DNA: TGTGCCAGCACCTACGGGGACACTGAAGCTTTCTTT

D gene: NA
clone size: NA
J gene: TRBJ2-1
CDR3 length: 15
V gene: TRBV2
CDR3 protein: CASTPSGAIYNEQFF
CDR3 DNA: TGTGCCAGCACCCCGAGCGGAGCTATTTACAATGAGCAGTTCTTC

D gene: NA
clone size: NA
J gene: TRBJ2-2
CDR3 length: 15
V gene: TRBV29-1
CDR3 protein: CSVEDLRLNTGELFF
CDR3 DNA: TGCAGCGTTGAAGATTTACGGTTGAACACCGGGGAGCTGTTTTTT

D gene: TRBD1
clone size: NA
J gene: TRBJ1-5
CDR3 length: 16
V gene: TRBV27
CDR3 protein: CASSLPTGGVGQPQHF
CDR3 DNA: TGTGCCAGCAGTTTACCGACAGGGGGCGTTGGGCAGCCCCAGCATTTT

D gene: NA
clone size: NA
J gene: TRBJ1-1
CDR3 length: 17
V gene: TRBV15
CDR3 protein: CATSRDASTGMNTEAFF
CDR3 DNA: TGTGCCACCAGCAGAGACGCCTCCACAGGCATGAACACTGAAGCTTTCTTT

D gene: NA
clone size: NA
J gene: TRBJ2-3
CDR3 length: 14
V gene: TRBV6-1
CDR3 protein: CASSIQGGTDTQYF
CDR3 DNA: TGTGCCAGCAGCATACAGGGAGGGACAGATACGCAGTATTTT

D gene: NA
clone size: once
J gene: TRBJ1-4
CDR3 length: 15
V gene: TRBV9
CDR3 protein: CASSELDRANEKLFF
CDR3 DNA: TGTGCCAGCAGCGAGTTGGACAGAGCTAATGAAAAACTGTTTTTT

D gene: TRBD2
clone size: NA
J gene: TRBJ2-1
CDR3 length: 16
V gene: TRBV7-3
CDR3 protein: CASSPQAGTTYNEQFF
CDR3 DNA: TGTGCCAGCAGCCCCCAAGCGGGGACCACCTACAATGAGCAGTTCTTC

D gene: NA
clone size: few
J gene: TRBJ2-3
CDR3 length: 15
V gene: TRBV6-4
CDR3 protein: CASSDGGRSTDTQYF
CDR3 DNA: TGTGCCAGCAGTGATGGGGGCCGCAGCACAGATACGCAGTATTTT

D gene: TRBD1
clone size: NA
J gene: TRBJ2-7
CDR3 length: 13
V gene: TRBV6-5
CDR3 protein: CATGTVNSYEQYF
CDR3 DNA: TGTGCCACTGGGACAGTAAACTCCTACGAGCAGTACTTC

D gene: TRBD2
clone size: medium-sized
J gene: TRBJ2-7
CDR3 length: 14
V gene: TRBV28
CDR3 protein: CASSLSPGGYEQYF
CDR3 DNA: TGTGCCAGCAGTTTATCACCGGGAGGCTACGAGCAGTACTTC

D gene: NA
clone size: NA
J gene: TRBJ2-3
CDR3 length: 16
V gene: TRBV6-4
CDR3 protein: CASSDDAGSPVDTQYF
CDR3 DNA: TGTGCCAGCAGTGACGACGCGGGATCCCCCGTAGATACGCAGTATTTT

D gene: TRBD1
clone size: NA
J gene: TRBJ1-1
CDR3 length: 16
V gene: TRBV5-1
CDR3 protein: CASSERQGPENTEAFF
CDR3 DNA: TGCGCCAGCAGCGAGCGACAGGGGCCGGAGAACACTGAAGCTTTCTTT